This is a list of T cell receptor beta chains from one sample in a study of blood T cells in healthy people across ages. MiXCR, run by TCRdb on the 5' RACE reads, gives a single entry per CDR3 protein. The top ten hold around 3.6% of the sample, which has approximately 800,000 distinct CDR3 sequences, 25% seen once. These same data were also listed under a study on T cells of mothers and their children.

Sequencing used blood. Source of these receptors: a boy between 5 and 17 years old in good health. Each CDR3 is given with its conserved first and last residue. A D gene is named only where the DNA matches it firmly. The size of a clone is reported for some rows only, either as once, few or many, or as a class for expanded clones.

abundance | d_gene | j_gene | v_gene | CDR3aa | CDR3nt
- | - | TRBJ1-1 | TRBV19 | CASSIDPGTRNTEAFF | TGTGCCAGTAGTATCGATCCCGGGACCCGGAACACTGAAGCTTTCTTT
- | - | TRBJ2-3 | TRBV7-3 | CASSLAPMTDTQYF | TGTGCCAGCAGCTTAGCCCCCATGACAGATACGCAGTATTTT
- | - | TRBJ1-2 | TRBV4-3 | CASSQDRWEEDPNYGYTF | TGCGCCAGCAGCCAAGATCGTTGGGAGGAGGATCCTAACTATGGCTACACCTTC
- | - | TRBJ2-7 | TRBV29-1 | CSVEGERGRYEQYF | TGCAGCGTTGAAGGTGAGAGGGGGAGATACGAGCAGTACTTC
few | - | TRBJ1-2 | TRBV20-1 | CSAREGSGVGYTF | TGCAGTGCTAGAGAGGGGTCCGGGGTAGGCTACACCTTC
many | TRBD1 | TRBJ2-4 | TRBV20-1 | CSVQQGNIQYF | TGCAGTGTCCAACAGGGGAACATTCAGTACTTC
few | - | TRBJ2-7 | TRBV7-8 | CASSPRGALREQYF | TGTGCCAGCAGCCCTCGGGGGGCTCTGCGAGAGCAGTACTTC
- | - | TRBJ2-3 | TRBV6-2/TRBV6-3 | CASGTPGADTQYF | TGTGCCAGCGGGACGCCAGGAGCGGATACGCAGTATTTT
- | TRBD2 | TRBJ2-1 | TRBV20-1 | CSASSPQRGTYNDQFF | TGCAGTGCCAGTAGCCCGCAGCGGGGTACCTACAATGACCAGTTCTTC
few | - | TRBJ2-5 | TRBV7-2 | CASSLGTYDQETQYF | TGTGCCAGCAGCTTAGGGACATATGACCAAGAGACCCAGTACTTC
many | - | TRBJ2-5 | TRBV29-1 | CSVDLGSETQYF | TGCAGCGTTGATTTAGGTTCGGAGACCCAGTACTTC
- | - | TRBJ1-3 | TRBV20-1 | CGLIHSGNTIYF | TGCGGGCTTATCCACTCTGGAAACACCATATATTTT
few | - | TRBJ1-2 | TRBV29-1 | CSAPDRLNNYGYTF | TGCAGCGCCCCGGACCGCCTGAACAACTATGGCTACACCTTC
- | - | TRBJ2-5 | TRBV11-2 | CASSFLSRAGGETQYF | TGTGCCAGCAGCTTTTTGAGCAGGGCAGGAGGAGAGACCCAGTACTTC
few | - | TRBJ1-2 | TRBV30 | CAWSVWGKDGYTF | TGTGCCTGGAGTGTATGGGGGAAGGATGGCTACACCTTC
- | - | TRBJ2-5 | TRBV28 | CASSSLVAETAQETQYF | TGTGCCAGCAGTTCCCTAGTCGCCGAGACTGCCCAAGAGACCCAGTACTTC
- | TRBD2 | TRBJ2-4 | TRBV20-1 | CSAQSGRAAKNIQYF | TGCAGTGCCCAGAGCGGGAGGGCGGCCAAAAACATTCAGTACTTC
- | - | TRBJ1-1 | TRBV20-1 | CSAEGPLQYNTEAFF | TGCAGTGCTGAAGGACCTCTACAGTATAACACTGAAGCTTTCTTT
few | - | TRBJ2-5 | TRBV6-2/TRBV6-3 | CASSRQILQETQYF | TGTGCCAGCAGCCGACAGATTCTACAAGAGACCCAGTACTTC
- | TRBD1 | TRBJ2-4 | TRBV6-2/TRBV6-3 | CATSTGTYIQYF | TGTGCCACGTCGACAGGGACGTACATTCAGTACTTC
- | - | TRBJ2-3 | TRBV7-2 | CASSLSLSGVDTQYF | TGTGCCAGCAGCTTGTCCCTCTCGGGGGTAGATACGCAGTATTTT
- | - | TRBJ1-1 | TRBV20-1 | CSARARGRVTEAFF | TGCAGTGCTAGAGCGCGGGGCCGGGTTACTGAAGCTTTCTTT
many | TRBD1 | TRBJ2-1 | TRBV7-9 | CASSSETGGYNEQFF | TGTGCCAGCAGCTCGGAGACAGGGGGTTACAATGAGCAGTTCTTC
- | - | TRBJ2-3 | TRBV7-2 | CASSLLGRSTDTQYF | TGTGCCAGCAGCCTATTAGGACGGAGCACAGATACGCAGTATTTT
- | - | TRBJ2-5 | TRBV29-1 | CSVHRSEGEQYF | TGCAGCGTCCACCGTTCAGAGGGGGAGCAGTACTTC
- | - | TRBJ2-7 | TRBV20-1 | CSKAGNSYEQYF | TGCAGTAAGGCCGGGAACTCCTACGAGCAGTACTTC
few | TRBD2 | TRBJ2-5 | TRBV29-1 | CSVEKKGLARETQYF | TGCAGCGTTGAAAAAAAGGGACTAGCTAGAGAGACCCAGTACTTC
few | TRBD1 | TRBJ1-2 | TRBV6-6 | CASGLGTDYAYGYTF | TGTGCCAGCGGCCTAGGGACAGACTACGCCTATGGCTACACCTTC
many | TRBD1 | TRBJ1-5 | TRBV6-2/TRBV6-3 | CASSQQGSNQPQHF | TGTGCCAGCAGTCAACAGGGGAGCAATCAGCCCCAGCATTTT
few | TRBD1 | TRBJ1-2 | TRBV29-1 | CSVEVTGEAYGYTF | TGCAGCGTTGAGGTGACAGGGGAAGCCTATGGCTACACCTTC
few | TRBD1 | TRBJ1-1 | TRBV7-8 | CASSIGTEWNTEAFF | TGTGCCAGCAGCATAGGGACAGAGTGGAATACTGAAGCTTTCTTT
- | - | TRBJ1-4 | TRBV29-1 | CSVAGSSNEKLFF | TGCAGCGTTGCTGGGAGTTCAAATGAAAAACTGTTTTTT